This T cell receptor beta chain is drawn from a study of long-term antiretroviral therapy in people with HIV. Study-level results: Diversity remained lower than transplant donor controls, even though it increased after ART.

Germline V lookup: CDR1 SNHLY, CDR2 FYNNEI. Trimming pared 5 bases from V and 0 bases from J, leaving 2 bases between. The CDR3 sequence is 11 residues long. About this clone: The antigen is undetermined.

The libraries were made with immunoSEQ v3.0 at survey level. Only in-frame clones appear in the TCRdb table, and some are missing; sequencing was by immunoSEQ multiplex PCR. The repertoire consists of about 24,000 clones, with approximately 80% occurring once and the leading ten covering roughly 16%. The gene calls are TRBV2 and TRBJ2-7, with no clear D. The origin of this receptor is a man in his thirties or forties with HIV. The sequences come from unsorted PBMCs, collected approximately 4.5 years after starting antiretroviral therapy. CDR3 sequence: CASSYSYEQYF. CDR3 coding DNA: TGTGCCAGCAGTTACTCCTACGAGCAGTACTTC. The whole variable domain, remainder taken from reference TRBV2 and TRBJ2-7, is EPEVTQTPSHQVTQMGQEVILRCVPISNHLYFYWYRQILGQKVEFLVSFYNNEISEKSEIFDDQFSVERPDGSNFTLKIRSTKLEDSAMYFCASSYSYEQYFGPGTRLTVT.